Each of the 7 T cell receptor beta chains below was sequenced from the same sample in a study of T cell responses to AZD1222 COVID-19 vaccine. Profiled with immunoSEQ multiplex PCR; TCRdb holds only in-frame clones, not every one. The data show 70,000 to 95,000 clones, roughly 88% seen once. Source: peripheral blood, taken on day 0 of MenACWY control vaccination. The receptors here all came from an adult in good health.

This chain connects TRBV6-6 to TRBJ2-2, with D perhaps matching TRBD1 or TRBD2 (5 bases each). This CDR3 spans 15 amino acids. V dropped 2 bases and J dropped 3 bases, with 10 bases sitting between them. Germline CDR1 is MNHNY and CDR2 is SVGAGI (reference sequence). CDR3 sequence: CASSYGDGYTGELFF. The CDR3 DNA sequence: TGTGCCAGCAGTTACGGGGACGGCTACACCGGGGAGCTGTTTTTT.

The CDR3 DNA is TGTGCCAGCAGCTCACTCCGGGACGGATATAATTCACCCCTCCACTTT. Translating gives CASSSLRDGYNSPLHF. This chain connects TRBV5-6 to TRBJ1-6, with a weak D call TRBD1 (5 bases). Trimming shortened V by 3 bases and J by 4 bases, and 14 bases separated the two germline ends. CDR3 size: 16 residues. Germline V gene data show CDR1 as SGHDT and CDR2 as YYEEEE.

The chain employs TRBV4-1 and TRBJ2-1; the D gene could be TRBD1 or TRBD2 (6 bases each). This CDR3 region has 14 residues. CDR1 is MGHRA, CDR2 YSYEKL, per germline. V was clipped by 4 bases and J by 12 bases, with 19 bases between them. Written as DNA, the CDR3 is TGCGCCAGCAGCCCGGGTGATGCTGGAGGGGGGCAGTTCTTC. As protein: CASSPGDAGGGQFF.

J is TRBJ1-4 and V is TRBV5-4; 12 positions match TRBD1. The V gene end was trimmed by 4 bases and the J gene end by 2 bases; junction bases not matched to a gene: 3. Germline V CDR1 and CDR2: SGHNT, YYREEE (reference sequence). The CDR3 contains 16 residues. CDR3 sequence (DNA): TGTGCCAGCAGCAGGGGACAGGGGGCGACTAATGAAAAACTGTTTTTT. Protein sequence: CASSRGQGATNEKLFF.

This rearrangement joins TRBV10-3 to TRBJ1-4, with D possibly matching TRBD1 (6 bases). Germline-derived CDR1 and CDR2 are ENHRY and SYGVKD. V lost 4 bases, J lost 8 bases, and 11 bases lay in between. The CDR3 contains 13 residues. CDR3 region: CAISGTGTEKLFF. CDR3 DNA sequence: TGTGCCATCAGTGGGACCGGGACAGAAAAACTGTTTTTT.

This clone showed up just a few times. The CDR3 sequence is CASSDLTSGSAREQFF. CDR3 nucleotide sequence: TGTGCCAGCAGCGACCTGACTAGCGGGAGCGCGCGTGAGCAGTTCTTC. The chain is built from TRBV9 and TRBJ2-1; 12 bases line up with TRBD2. With 3 bases clipped from V and 9 bases from J, the junction kept 10 bases outside the gene matches. CDR1 SGDLS and CDR2 YYNGEE come from the germline V gene. The CDR3 is 16 amino acids.

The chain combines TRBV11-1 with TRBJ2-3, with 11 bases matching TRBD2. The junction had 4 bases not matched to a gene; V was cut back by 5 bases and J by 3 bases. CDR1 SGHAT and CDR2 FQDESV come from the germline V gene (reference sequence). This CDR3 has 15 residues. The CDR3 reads CASSPIAGGTDTQYF. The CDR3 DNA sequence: TGTGCCAGCAGCCCTATAGCGGGAGGGACAGATACGCAGTATTTT.